This T cell receptor beta chain was recorded in a study of blood T cell repertoires in COVID-19. As for the study in general: Acute and convalescent COVID-19 samples came from the United States, Italy and Spain. T cells, B-cell-depleted T cells, or PBMCs provided the cDNA or gDNA that served as material.

In the study's own analysis: Amplification from reference gene primers served as the basis for estimated nucleated cell counts. TCRdb keeps only in-frame clones here, not all; method: immunoSEQ multiplex PCR. V and J calls and clone size are those listed in that table; D and trimming were worked out from the DNA. The table shows about 130,000 clones, with roughly 83% occurring only once. This clone was seen more than once but under ten times. V lost 1 base to trimming and J lost 7 bases; unmatched junction nucleotides: 3. The CDR3 loop spans 13 amino acids. The germline V gene encodes CDR1 MGHRA and CDR2 YSYEKL.

The sample consisted of peripheral blood. The TCR comes from a human donor in a cohort sampled during active COVID-19. This chain links TRBV4-1 with TRBJ2-7; 8 bases align to TRBD1. In DNA, the CDR3 is TGCGCCAGCAGCCAAGGGACAGGGCGAGAGCAGTACTTC. This sequence encodes CASSQGTGREQYF.